What follows describes a single T cell receptor beta chain. Antigen unknown. Buffy coats from healthy blood donors served as controls. V gave up 1 base and J gave up 7 bases, with 17 bases separating them. The CDR3 extends over 16 amino acids. The V gene's germline CDR1 is SEHNR and CDR2 FQNEAQ (reference sequence). Clones were sequenced by immunoSEQ multiplex PCR, and TCRdb holds only the in-frame ones, with some missing. The sample has about 40,000 clones; roughly 84% are singletons. This specimen belongs to a study of STAT5B mutations in CD4+ large granular lymphocyte leukemia. Study background: The CDR3 'QG' motif was associated with a particular HLA allele among healthy donors.

Study conclusions and caveats: Patient CD4-sorted repertoires stayed more clonal than healthy ones after leukemic-clone removal.

The genes are TRBV7-9 and TRBJ2-1, with D perhaps TRBD1 or TRBD2 (5 bases each). Input material: CD4+ T cells from blood buffy coats. This receptor was identified in a human donor in good health. The CDR3, as DNA: TGTGCCAGCAGCTTAGGGGCCCACTGGGGCGGGAATGAGCAGTTCTTC. Its protein is CASSLGAHWGGNEQFF.